The 5 T cell receptor beta chains below were found in one sample sequenced in a study of shared clonotypes between healthy human individuals. Assay: immunoSEQ multiplex PCR; the TCRdb copy retains only in-frame clones and omits some. The sample includes about 600,000 clones, around 76% of them seen just once. Sample: PBMCs. These receptors were taken from a woman aged 40-49 years in good health. Some clones in this sample may be carry-over from other donors' samples.

The chain combines TRBV2 with TRBJ1-2, with TRBD1 as a possible D gene (6 bases). Germline values: CDR1 SNHLY, CDR2 FYNNEI. The CDR3 totals 13 residues. V was pared by 7 bases and J by 4 bases, with 13 bases between. The CDR3 is CASKPDRLYGYTF. The CDR3, as DNA: TGTGCCAGCAAACCGGACAGACTCTATGGCTACACCTTC.

This clone was picked up a small number of times. The chain is built from TRBV10-2 and TRBJ2-7, with a weak D call TRBD1 (5 bases). Trimming took off 2 bases at V and 2 bases at J, with 10 bases between the two ends. From germline, CDR1 is WSHSY and CDR2 SAAADI. The CDR3 is 14 residues long. The DNA of the CDR3 is TGCGCCAGCAGTGAGGGAGCCAGGGCCTACGAGCAGTACTTC. It translates to CASSEGARAYEQYF.

This clone was seen just once. The genes are TRBV2 and TRBJ1-4; 11 bases align to TRBD1. CDR1 and CDR2 (germline): SNHLY, FYNNEI. V was clipped by 8 bases and J by 8 bases; unmatched bases: 10. The CDR3 has 15 residues. CDR3 nucleotide sequence: TGTGCCAGCGGTTTATCCCGGGACAGGGGGGAAAAACTGTTTTTT. Protein: CASGLSRDRGEKLFF.

The rearrangement links TRBV7-8 to TRBJ2-3; no clear D. Trimming shortened V by 6 bases and J by 5 bases, and 15 bases separated the two germline ends. Looked up from germline, CDR1 is SGHVS and CDR2 is FQNEAQ. The CDR3 spans 14 residues. The CDR3 bases are TGTGCCAGCAGGACACGAGGCCGTTTAGATACGCAGTATTTT. Protein product: CASRTRGRLDTQYF.

The genes are TRBV10-1 and TRBJ2-4; 15 bases align to TRBD2. The junction had 5 bases not matched to a gene; V was cut back by 2 bases and J by 9 bases. Germline-derived CDR1 and CDR2 are WNHNN and SYGVQD (reference sequence). The CDR3 length is 16 residues. CDR3 nucleotides: TGCGCCAGCAGTGAGGGGACTAGCGGGAGGTTGGCCATTCAGTACTTC. It specifies CASSEGTSGRLAIQYF.